The 24 T cell receptor beta chains listed next were all sequenced from one sample in a study of vaccination and CD4 T cells after COVID-19. As to treatment: roughly 11-day PBMC culture with coronavirus spike peptide pools or control peptides (ViraFEST assay). Sequencing of the DNA from cultured CD4+ T cells was carried out with the Oncomine TCR Beta short-read assay. TCRdb processed the PCR reads anew with MiXCR; each CDR3 protein has one entry. The repertoire includes about 12,000 distinct CDR3 sequences, about half of them detected once, and over 15% sits in the top ten. These receptors have no known antigen. The source material was CD4+ T cells from blood, cultured in vitro. The receptor source for this set is a human donor who had recovered from COVID-19.

This clonotype has only a few counts. The chain combines TRBV20-1 with TRBJ1-1; D perhaps matches TRBD1 (5 bases). Trimming pared 2 bases from V and 9 bases from J, leaving 31 bases between. The CDR3 contains 18 residues. Germline assignment: CDR1 DFQATT and CDR2 SNEGSKA (reference sequence). DNA of the CDR3: TGCAGTGCTAGACCGCAATTTATCCGGGACCCCTCTTTTCGAAAAGCTTTCTTT. The encoded protein is CSARPQFIRDPSFRKAFF.

In this sample, this clonotype is medium-sized. V gene TRBV6-4 combines with J gene TRBJ2-6, with D unresolved. CDR1 is MRHNA and CDR2 is SNTAGT in the germline V gene. The V end was cut by 2 bases, the J end by 0 bases, with 2 bases between. The length of the CDR3 is 14 residues. The CDR3 region is CASSDNSGANVLTF. Written as DNA, the CDR3 is TGTGCCAGCAGTGACAACTCTGGGGCCAACGTCCTGACTTTC.

The rearrangement joins TRBV7-2 to TRBJ2-7; 13 bases are shared with TRBD2. The germline gives CDR1 SGHTA, CDR2 FQGNSA. V trimming: 5 bases; J trimming: 6 bases; junction bases outside the gene matches: 10. The CDR3 has 16 residues. CDR3 sequence reads: CASSTRTSGSQLEQYF. The CDR3 DNA follows: TGTGCCAGCAGCACACGGACTAGCGGGAGTCAGCTCGAGCAGTACTTC.

This clonotype was found once. The DNA of the CDR3 is TGCAGTGCTCCAGGACTAGCGGCATACAATGAGCAGTTCTTC. Its translation: CSAPGLAAYNEQFF. The V gene is TRBV20-1, the J gene TRBJ2-1, with 10 bases matching TRBD2. The CDR3 is made up of 14 amino acids. Trimming removed 5 bases from V and 4 bases from J; junction bases left unmatched: 5. The germline V gene has CDR1 DFQATT and CDR2 SNEGSKA (reference sequence).

Only one count was recorded for this clonotype. V is TRBV10-3 and J is TRBJ2-1; 8 nucleotides agree with TRBD1. V shed 7 bases and J 1 base; nucleotides not matched to a gene: 6. Germline CDR1 is ENHRY and CDR2 is SYGVKD. The CDR3 is made up of 15 amino acids. The CDR3 here is CAIKRTGGSYNEQFF. The CDR3 nucleotides are TGTGCCATCAAACGCACAGGGGGGTCCTACAATGAGCAGTTCTTC.

The gene calls are TRBV7-9 and TRBJ1-5; D unresolved. Germline lookup yields CDR1 SEHNR and CDR2 FQNEAQ (reference sequence). This CDR3 comprises 15 residues. The V end lost 3 bases, the J end lost 2 bases, and 11 bases lay between the germline ends. DNA for the CDR3: TGTGCCAGCAGCTTCAGTGGAGGAGGCAATCAGCCCCAGCATTTT. Its protein is CASSFSGGGNQPQHF.

This clonotype has a handful of counts. The chain uses TRBV20-1 and TRBJ1-2; no clear D. Germline V lookup: CDR1 DFQATT, CDR2 SNEGSKA (reference sequence). The CDR3 is 14 amino acids. Trimming stripped 2 bases from V and 8 bases from J, with 18 bases between. The CDR3: CSARPNLRREGYTF. The CDR3 bases are TGCAGTGCTAGACCCAATTTGAGAAGGGAGGGCTACACCTTC.

This chain links TRBV28 with TRBJ2-3; either TRBD1 or TRBD2 may fit D (7 bases each). Trimming cost V 1 base and J 6 bases, with 11 bases left between them. Germline V gene sequence: CDR1 MDHEN, CDR2 SYDVKM. The CDR3 is 14 amino acids. The CDR3 spells CASSLSGGVDTQYF. CDR3 nucleotide sequence: TGTGCCAGCAGTTTATCAGGGGGGGTGGATACGCAGTATTTT.

The rearrangement joins TRBV7-2 to TRBJ2-4, with 7 bases matching TRBD2. J gave up 2 bases and V 4 bases, and 11 bases lay outside the gene matches. Germline CDR1 SGHTA, CDR2 FQGNSA. The CDR3 spans 17 residues. The CDR3 here is CASSSRAGSGTKNIQYF. CDR3 DNA: TGTGCCAGCAGCTCTCGGGCGGGGAGCGGGACCAAAAACATTCAGTACTTC.

CDR3 in amino acids: CASRSTGGADTQYF. CDR3 DNA: TGTGCCAGCCGAAGTACTGGGGGGGCAGATACGCAGTATTTT. The chain joins TRBV2 to TRBJ2-3; 7 bases agree with TRBD2. The germline gives CDR1 SNHLY, CDR2 FYNNEI. CDR3 length equals 14 residues. Germline trimming cut 8 bases from V and 4 bases from J; bases unmatched to any gene: 9.

The rearrangement links TRBV4-2 to TRBJ1-3; D is unresolved. The CDR3 extends over 16 amino acids. The V and J ends lost 2 bases and 2 bases respectively, with 13 bases between them. Germline CDR1 reads LGHNA; CDR2 reads YNFKEQ. The CDR3 protein is CASSQNPPGTGNTIYF. In nucleotides, the CDR3 is TGTGCCAGCAGCCAAAACCCCCCGGGTACTGGAAACACCATATATTTT.

V and J are TRBV7-8 and TRBJ1-2, with TRBD1 as a possible D gene (5 bases). CDR1 SGHVS and CDR2 FQNEAQ come from the germline V gene. The CDR3 has 15 amino acids. The V gene lost 7 bases and the J gene lost 8 bases, with 23 bases spanning the gap. The DNA for the CDR3 is TGTGCCAGCATGATACCGGGACGGCCCGGACGGGGCTACACCTTC. Translating gives CASMIPGRPGRGYTF.

In this sample, this clonotype turned up a few times. This chain joins TRBV20-1 and TRBJ2-1, with D maybe TRBD2 (6 bases). The CDR3 is made up of 15 amino acids. The V gene's germline CDR1 is DFQATT and CDR2 SNEGSKA (reference sequence). V gave up 4 bases and J gave up 5 bases, with 18 bases separating them. DNA of the CDR3: TGCAGTGCTATTGGAGTAGCGGTTAATAACAATGAGCAGTTCTTC. Its translation is CSAIGVAVNNNEQFF.

This clonotype was picked up a small number of times. The gene calls are TRBV7-9 and TRBJ2-1; TRBD2 matches 11 bases. Germline trimming cut 3 bases from V and 3 bases from J; bases unmatched to any gene: 1. This CDR3 is built from 15 residues. The germline V gene has CDR1 SEHNR and CDR2 FQNEAQ (reference sequence). The CDR3 spells CASSLGTSGYNEQFF. In DNA form, the CDR3 reads TGTGCCAGCAGCTTGGGGACTAGCGGCTACAATGAGCAGTTCTTC.

This clonotype has just a few counts. The chain employs TRBV2 and TRBJ2-7, with D possibly TRBD2 on 6 matching bases. V was trimmed by 1 base and J by 2 bases, leaving 15 bases between them. The CDR3 runs 16 residues. The germline CDR1 and CDR2 sequences are SNHLY and FYNNEI. In DNA form, the CDR3 reads TGTGCCAGCAGTGAAGGGGGGACTGTAGTAACCTACGAGCAGTACTTC. Its translation: CASSEGGTVVTYEQYF.

This clonotype counts as medium-sized. The V call is TRBV2, the J call TRBJ1-6; no reliable D call. The CDR3 runs to 16 residues. V was clipped by 3 bases and J by 4 bases, with 13 bases between them. Germline V gene sequence: CDR1 SNHLY, CDR2 FYNNEI. The CDR3 region is CASSEGWRVYNSPLHF. In nucleotides, the CDR3 is TGTGCCAGCAGTGAGGGTTGGAGGGTTTATAATTCACCCCTCCACTTT.

There are a few counts of this clonotype. The rearrangement uses TRBV7-8 and TRBJ2-2; no definite D call. The CDR3 loop spans 13 amino acids. Germline assignment: CDR1 SGHVS and CDR2 FQNEAQ. V dropped 2 bases and J dropped 6 bases, with 7 bases sitting between them. Written as DNA, the CDR3 is TGTGCCAGCAGCTTATACTTTTCCGGGGAGCTGTTTTTT. Translating it yields CASSLYFSGELFF.

The J gene is TRBJ1-5, the V gene TRBV12-3 or TRBV12-4; tentatively, D is TRBD1 (5 bases). Between the trimmed V and J ends, which lost 1 base and 7 bases, there was a span of 8 bases. This CDR3 is 13 amino acids long. The CDR3: CASSLGGDQPQHF. In nucleotides, the CDR3 is TGTGCCAGCAGTTTAGGGGGGGACCAGCCCCAGCATTTT.

This clonotype was seen a handful of times. The rearrangement links TRBV2 to TRBJ1-2; 8 bases align to TRBD1. The V gene's germline CDR1 is SNHLY and CDR2 FYNNEI. The CDR3 spans 15 residues. V was pared by 2 bases and J by 6 bases, with 8 bases of the junction left unmatched. The CDR3 region is CASSEMGRGRNGYTF. CDR3 coding DNA: TGTGCCAGCAGTGAAATGGGCAGGGGGCGAAATGGCTACACCTTC.

This clonotype was counted a few times. This rearrangement joins TRBV20-1 to TRBJ1-5; D may be TRBD1 (6 bases). This CDR3 region has 16 residues. CDR1 DFQATT and CDR2 SNEGSKA come from the germline V gene (reference sequence). Trimming removed 4 bases from V and 6 bases from J, with 22 bases in between. CDR3 residues: CSATLEGGRFLQPQHF. The CDR3 nucleotides read TGCAGTGCTACTCTTGAGGGGGGGCGGTTTCTTCAGCCCCAGCATTTT.

The chain is built from TRBV6-1 and TRBJ2-5; D is possibly TRBD2 (6 bases). The CDR3 is 12 residues long. Trimming removed 7 bases at V and 11 bases at J, with 17 bases between. Per germline, CDR1 MNHNS and CDR2 SASEGT. The CDR3 sequence is CASINTGGAQYF. DNA of the CDR3: TGTGCCAGCATCAACACGGGCGGGGCTCAGTACTTC.

V gene TRBV7-9 combines with J gene TRBJ1-6; D gene uncertain. Germline CDR1 and CDR2: SEHNR and FQNEAQ (reference sequence). The CDR3 extends over 13 amino acids. V dropped 8 bases and J dropped 5 bases, with 10 bases sitting between them. Here the CDR3 reads CASCDGNNSPLHF. DNA for the CDR3: TGTGCCAGCTGTGACGGAAATAATTCACCCCTCCACTTT.

This clonotype was counted only a few times. The CDR3: CATQRGVESPLHF. The CDR3 DNA sequence: TGTGCCACCCAGAGGGGTGTCGAATCACCCCTCCACTTT. J is TRBJ1-6 and V is TRBV24-1; maybe TRBD1 (5 bases). This CDR3 comprises 13 residues. Germline CDR1 reads KGHDR; CDR2 reads SFDVKD. V was clipped by 9 bases and J by 10 bases, with 15 bases between them.

This clonotype has just a few counts. The rearrangement uses TRBV2 and TRBJ2-2; D possibly matches TRBD1 or TRBD2 (5 bases each). The germline V gene encodes CDR1 SNHLY and CDR2 FYNNEI. The V gene lost 7 bases and the J gene lost 7 bases, with 13 bases spanning the gap. The CDR3 is 13 amino acids. The CDR3: CASNLGAGGELFF. The CDR3 DNA reads TGTGCCAGCAACCTTGGGGCGGGCGGGGAGCTGTTTTTT.